A selection of T cell receptor beta chains follows, all from one sample in a study of T-cell reconstitution after alpha-beta-depleted transplantation in children. TCRdb redid the calling of the PCR reads with MiXCR, one entry per CDR3 protein. Of about 980,000 distinct CDR3 sequences in the sample, roughly 29% are singletons; the top ten hold under 30%. Source: PBMCs, mostly from graft donor cells, taken 360 days after TCRalphabeta/CD19-depleted stem cell transplant. These receptor sequences come from a boy younger than two who had a stem cell transplant for SCID, so the T cells may come from the graft donor. CDR3s include the opening cysteine and the closing phenylalanine or tryptophan. Fields, in order: J gene, V gene, CDR3 protein.

TRBJ2-1	TRBV10-3	CAISANLDRVGSYNEQFF
TRBJ1-1	TRBV19	CASSYLWPTSTEAFF
TRBJ2-3	TRBV7-8	CASTTGRGDYYFSDTQYF
TRBJ2-1	TRBV12-3/TRBV12-4	CASSSLGDEQFF
TRBJ1-1	TRBV7-9	CASSLRRGITEAFF
TRBJ2-7	TRBV7-9	CASSSGTGDEQYF
TRBJ2-1	TRBV4-3	CASSMTSGGFNEQFF
TRBJ1-5	TRBV7-6	CASSLDGQVNQPQHF
TRBJ2-3	TRBV12-3/TRBV12-4	CASSLVRGLIHTQYF
TRBJ1-2	TRBV6-2/TRBV6-3	CASSYVQGGGYTF
TRBJ2-1	TRBV10-3	CAISEPRDRPGLSLYNEQFF
TRBJ1-1	TRBV29-1	CSVGQGVGGTEAFF
TRBJ2-3	TRBV7-9	CASSLGIATDTQYF
TRBJ2-3	TRBV12-3/TRBV12-4	CASSFDTQYF
TRBJ2-7	TRBV5-5	CASSLGPGAYEQYF
TRBJ1-4	TRBV6-5	CASSYSSAAGVDEKLFF
TRBJ1-1	TRBV20-1	CSTTGNTEAFF
TRBJ2-2	TRBV5-1	CASTGQAANTGELFF
TRBJ2-5	TRBV12-3/TRBV12-4	CASSFWGTGPQETQYF
TRBJ1-1	TRBV20-1	CSAGTGWTEAFF
TRBJ2-7	TRBV13	CASSLQPGQSSYEQYF
TRBJ2-5	TRBV11-1	CASSPGLAGSIFRETQYF
TRBJ2-1	TRBV7-6	CASSLSVAGNEQFF
TRBJ2-1	TRBV13	CASSFAPGGNEQFF
TRBJ2-5	TRBV7-9	CASSSGRQTQYF
TRBJ2-5	TRBV20-1	CSASAPRAAQETQYF
TRBJ1-4	TRBV30	CAWSRRVEKLFF